These T cell receptor beta chains were read from a single sample in a study of cytomegalovirus exposure and HLA in healthy donors. TCRdb's copy holds only in-frame clones and misses some; the assay was immunoSEQ multiplex PCR. This sample has around 40,000 clones; 60% to 75% occur once, and the top ten carry approximately 4%. Sequencing was carried out using PBMCs. The receptor set was obtained from a man between 35 and 55 years old in good health and CMV-seronegative. Both conserved end residues are part of each CDR3. Each record gives: J gene, D gene, CDR3 length, clone size, V gene, CDR3 protein, CDR3 DNA. The D gene is left open where the match is weak. The size entry is marked missing in some rows and otherwise reads once, few, many or a size class.

J gene: TRBJ2-5; D gene: .; CDR3 length: 12; clone size: once; V gene: TRBV19; CDR3 protein: CASSMGGETQYF; CDR3 DNA: TGTGCCAGTAGTATGGGGGGAGAGACCCAGTACTTC
J gene: TRBJ2-5; D gene: .; CDR3 length: 16; clone size: .; V gene: TRBV28; CDR3 protein: CASSSNNQGIGETQYF; CDR3 DNA: TGTGCCAGCAGTTCTAATAACCAGGGGATTGGAGAGACCCAGTACTTC
J gene: TRBJ1-6; D gene: .; CDR3 length: 15; clone size: once; V gene: TRBV4-1; CDR3 protein: CASSHIGTEGSPLHF; CDR3 DNA: TGCGCCAGCAGCCATATTGGGACGGAGGGTTCACCCCTCCACTTT
J gene: TRBJ2-2; D gene: TRBD1; CDR3 length: 16; clone size: .; V gene: TRBV4-1; CDR3 protein: CASSQGDRRGTGELFF; CDR3 DNA: TGCGCCAGCAGCCAAGGGGACAGGCGGGGCACCGGGGAGCTGTTTTTT
J gene: TRBJ1-2; D gene: TRBD1; CDR3 length: 13; clone size: .; V gene: TRBV29-1; CDR3 protein: CSVGTGADYGYTF; CDR3 DNA: TGCAGCGTTGGGACAGGGGCAGACTATGGCTACACCTTC
J gene: TRBJ2-7; D gene: .; CDR3 length: 16; clone size: .; V gene: TRBV4-2; CDR3 protein: CASSHLGSGESYEQYF; CDR3 DNA: TGTGCCAGCAGCCACCTCGGGTCAGGGGAGTCCTACGAGCAGTACTTC
J gene: TRBJ1-1; D gene: .; CDR3 length: 14; clone size: .; V gene: TRBV2; CDR3 protein: CASSEGLGFTEAFF; CDR3 DNA: TGTGCCAGCAGTGAAGGTTTGGGCTTCACTGAAGCTTTCTTT
J gene: TRBJ2-1; D gene: .; CDR3 length: 14; clone size: .; V gene: TRBV7-2; CDR3 protein: CASSPTGSYNEQFF; CDR3 DNA: TGTGCCAGCAGCCCGACGGGGTCCTACAATGAGCAGTTCTTC
J gene: TRBJ2-7; D gene: TRBD1; CDR3 length: 15; clone size: .; V gene: TRBV7-3; CDR3 protein: CASSVKGQGTYEQYF; CDR3 DNA: TGTGCCAGCAGCGTAAAGGGACAGGGTACCTACGAGCAGTACTTC
J gene: TRBJ1-2; D gene: TRBD1; CDR3 length: 14; clone size: .; V gene: TRBV30; CDR3 protein: CAWRRDSPIKGYTF; CDR3 DNA: TGTGCCTGGAGGAGGGACAGTCCGATTAAGGGCTACACCTTC
J gene: TRBJ1-2; D gene: .; CDR3 length: 13; clone size: .; V gene: TRBV30; CDR3 protein: CAWSVAGNNGYTF; CDR3 DNA: TGTGCCTGGAGTGTAGCAGGGAATAATGGCTACACCTTC
J gene: TRBJ1-6; D gene: .; CDR3 length: 13; clone size: few; V gene: TRBV2; CDR3 protein: CACRSSYNSPLHF; CDR3 DNA: TGTGCCTGCAGGAGCTCCTATAATTCACCCCTCCACTTT
J gene: TRBJ1-2; D gene: TRBD1; CDR3 length: 14; clone size: .; V gene: TRBV28; CDR3 protein: CASSLGTGVYGYTF; CDR3 DNA: TGTGCCAGCAGTTTAGGGACAGGGGTTTATGGCTACACCTTC
J gene: TRBJ2-7; D gene: .; CDR3 length: 14; clone size: .; V gene: TRBV5-1; CDR3 protein: CASSLTAGSYEQYF; CDR3 DNA: TGCGCCAGCAGCTTGACAGCCGGCTCCTACGAGCAGTACTTC
J gene: TRBJ2-2; D gene: .; CDR3 length: 15; clone size: few; V gene: TRBV7-9; CDR3 protein: CASRERGRETGELFF; CDR3 DNA: TGTGCCAGCAGAGAACGGGGTCGAGAAACCGGGGAGCTGTTTTTT
J gene: TRBJ1-2; D gene: TRBD1; CDR3 length: 15; clone size: .; V gene: TRBV6-5; CDR3 protein: CASSAKPTGNYGYTF; CDR3 DNA: TGTGCCAGCAGTGCAAAACCGACAGGGAACTATGGCTACACCTTC
J gene: TRBJ1-2; D gene: TRBD1; CDR3 length: 12; clone size: .; V gene: TRBV30; CDR3 protein: CAWVQGGYGYTF; CDR3 DNA: TGTGCCTGGGTACAGGGGGGGTATGGCTACACCTTC
J gene: TRBJ1-1; D gene: .; CDR3 length: 15; clone size: few; V gene: TRBV25-1; CDR3 protein: CASSEGRGLNTEAFF; CDR3 DNA: TGTGCCAGCAGTGAAGGCAGGGGTTTGAACACTGAAGCTTTCTTT
J gene: TRBJ1-4; D gene: TRBD1; CDR3 length: 15; clone size: .; V gene: TRBV9; CDR3 protein: CASSLDGDSNEKLFF; CDR3 DNA: TGTGCCAGCAGCCTCGACGGGGACAGTAATGAAAAACTGTTTTTT
J gene: TRBJ1-1; D gene: .; CDR3 length: 17; clone size: .; V gene: TRBV5-4; CDR3 protein: CAGRPGPRTPVLEEAFF; CDR3 DNA: TGTGCCGGCCGCCCGGGCCCCCGGACACCGGTTTTGGAGGAAGCTTTCTTT
J gene: TRBJ1-2; D gene: .; CDR3 length: 16; clone size: .; V gene: TRBV5-6; CDR3 protein: CASSLWLQGPRLGYTF; CDR3 DNA: TGTGCCAGCAGCTTGTGGCTACAGGGCCCTCGTCTCGGCTACACCTTC
J gene: TRBJ2-7; D gene: TRBD2; CDR3 length: 14; clone size: .; V gene: TRBV4-3; CDR3 protein: CASSLRLAGVEQYF; CDR3 DNA: TGCGCCAGCAGCTTGAGACTAGCGGGGGTAGAGCAGTACTTC
J gene: TRBJ2-7; D gene: .; CDR3 length: 12; clone size: once; V gene: TRBV11-2; CDR3 protein: CASSLARLEQYF; CDR3 DNA: TGTGCCAGCAGCTTAGCGAGGCTAGAGCAGTACTTC
J gene: TRBJ2-7; D gene: .; CDR3 length: 15; clone size: .; V gene: TRBV7-8; CDR3 protein: CASSFGPGGAYEQYF; CDR3 DNA: TGTGCCAGCAGCTTTGGTCCGGGGGGCGCCTACGAGCAGTACTTC
J gene: TRBJ1-2; D gene: .; CDR3 length: 17; clone size: .; V gene: TRBV4-1; CDR3 protein: CASSPDVGRRYNYGYTF; CDR3 DNA: TGCGCCAGCAGCCCGGACGTGGGGAGAAGGTACAACTATGGCTACACCTTC
J gene: TRBJ2-2; D gene: .; CDR3 length: 17; clone size: .; V gene: TRBV14; CDR3 protein: CASSQDWGRGRIGELFF; CDR3 DNA: TGTGCCAGCAGCCAAGATTGGGGCAGGGGAAGGATCGGGGAGCTGTTTTTT
J gene: TRBJ2-5; D gene: .; CDR3 length: 13; clone size: .; V gene: TRBV7-3; CDR3 protein: CASSPGLEETQYF; CDR3 DNA: TGTGCCAGCAGCCCGGGACTGGAAGAGACCCAGTACTTC
J gene: TRBJ1-2; D gene: .; CDR3 length: 15; clone size: .; V gene: TRBV30; CDR3 protein: CAWSGTGGSNYGYTF; CDR3 DNA: TGTGCCTGGAGTGGAACTGGAGGTTCTAACTATGGCTACACCTTC
J gene: TRBJ2-1; D gene: .; CDR3 length: 13; clone size: .; V gene: TRBV30; CDR3 protein: CAWSGGPYNEQFF; CDR3 DNA: TGTGCCTGGAGCGGGGGACCCTACAATGAGCAGTTCTTC
J gene: TRBJ2-1; D gene: TRBD1; CDR3 length: 15; clone size: .; V gene: TRBV15; CDR3 protein: CATSLQGAVYHEQFF; CDR3 DNA: TGTGCCACCAGTCTTCAGGGGGCGGTTTATCATGAGCAGTTCTTC
J gene: TRBJ2-3; D gene: .; CDR3 length: 14; clone size: .; V gene: TRBV13; CDR3 protein: CASSSTGPPETQYF; CDR3 DNA: TGTGCCAGCAGCTCAACTGGGCCACCAGAAACGCAGTATTTT
J gene: TRBJ2-5; D gene: TRBD2; CDR3 length: 19; clone size: .; V gene: TRBV5-4; CDR3 protein: CASSPDWTSGGASGETQYF; CDR3 DNA: TGTGCCAGCAGCCCTGATTGGACTAGCGGGGGGGCATCTGGTGAGACCCAGTACTTC
J gene: TRBJ1-1; D gene: TRBD1; CDR3 length: 17; clone size: once; V gene: TRBV28; CDR3 protein: CASRPSLGTGQNTEAFF; CDR3 DNA: TGTGCCAGCAGGCCTTCACTGGGGACAGGGCAAAACACTGAAGCTTTCTTT
J gene: TRBJ1-2; D gene: .; CDR3 length: 14; clone size: .; V gene: TRBV6-5; CDR3 protein: CASSISAGDDGYTF; CDR3 DNA: TGTGCCAGCAGTATTTCGGCCGGGGATGATGGCTACACCTTC
J gene: TRBJ1-3; D gene: .; CDR3 length: 12; clone size: .; V gene: TRBV7-2; CDR3 protein: CASSNSGNTIYF; CDR3 DNA: TGTGCCAGCTCCAACTCTGGAAACACCATATATTTT
J gene: TRBJ2-2; D gene: TRBD1; CDR3 length: 15; clone size: once; V gene: TRBV6-5; CDR3 protein: CASSRGRGLTGELFF; CDR3 DNA: TGTGCCAGCAGCAGGGGGCGCGGGTTAACCGGGGAGCTGTTTTTT
J gene: TRBJ1-1; D gene: .; CDR3 length: 16; clone size: .; V gene: TRBV18; CDR3 protein: CASSLSGGHGNTEAFF; CDR3 DNA: TGTGCCAGCTCACTGTCCGGCGGACATGGGAACACTGAAGCTTTCTTT
J gene: TRBJ1-6; D gene: .; CDR3 length: 15; clone size: .; V gene: TRBV6-1; CDR3 protein: CASSETPQGGTPLHF; CDR3 DNA: TGTGCCAGCAGTGAAACGCCCCAGGGCGGAACACCCCTCCACTTT
J gene: TRBJ1-2; D gene: .; CDR3 length: 14; clone size: .; V gene: TRBV4-1; CDR3 protein: CASSQDSRSYGYTF; CDR3 DNA: TGCGCCAGCAGCCAAGATTCGCGGAGCTATGGCTACACCTTC
J gene: TRBJ1-4; D gene: .; CDR3 length: 16; clone size: .; V gene: TRBV7-8; CDR3 protein: CASPRGVGSPYEKLFF; CDR3 DNA: TGTGCCAGCCCAAGGGGTGTTGGGTCCCCATATGAAAAACTGTTTTTT
J gene: TRBJ1-1; D gene: .; CDR3 length: 15; clone size: .; V gene: TRBV29-1; CDR3 protein: CSVVPVQVMNTEAFF; CDR3 DNA: TGCAGCGTTGTCCCCGTACAGGTGATGAACACTGAAGCTTTCTTT
J gene: TRBJ1-1; D gene: .; CDR3 length: 14; clone size: few; V gene: TRBV30; CDR3 protein: CAWSHRQLNTEAFF; CDR3 DNA: TGTGCCTGGAGTCACCGACAGCTGAACACTGAAGCTTTCTTT
J gene: TRBJ2-1; D gene: .; CDR3 length: 15; clone size: .; V gene: TRBV7-2; CDR3 protein: CASSRESGSYNEQFF; CDR3 DNA: TGTGCCAGCAGTAGGGAGAGTGGCTCCTACAATGAGCAGTTCTTC
J gene: TRBJ2-5; D gene: .; CDR3 length: 15; clone size: .; V gene: TRBV5-4; CDR3 protein: CASSSARGGGETQYF; CDR3 DNA: TGTGCCAGCAGCTCGGCAAGAGGCGGCGGGGAGACCCAGTACTTC
J gene: TRBJ2-3; D gene: TRBD1; CDR3 length: 16; clone size: .; V gene: TRBV11-2; CDR3 protein: CASSSNTDRAADTQYF; CDR3 DNA: TGTGCCAGCAGCTCCAACACTGACAGGGCCGCAGATACGCAGTATTTT
J gene: TRBJ1-5; D gene: .; CDR3 length: 13; clone size: .; V gene: TRBV19; CDR3 protein: CASRGQLLVPQHF; CDR3 DNA: TGTGCCAGTAGAGGACAGCTTTTAGTGCCCCAGCATTTT
J gene: TRBJ2-5; D gene: .; CDR3 length: 12; clone size: once; V gene: TRBV30; CDR3 protein: CAWSTVQETQYF; CDR3 DNA: TGTGCCTGGAGTACGGTGCAAGAGACCCAGTACTTC
J gene: TRBJ1-1; D gene: .; CDR3 length: 13; clone size: .; V gene: TRBV11-3; CDR3 protein: CASSLDPSTEAFF; CDR3 DNA: TGTGCCAGCAGCTTAGATCCGAGCACTGAAGCTTTCTTT
J gene: TRBJ2-5; D gene: TRBD1; CDR3 length: 14; clone size: .; V gene: TRBV28; CDR3 protein: CASSQDRVGETQYF; CDR3 DNA: TGTGCCAGCAGTCAGGACAGGGTGGGGGAGACCCAGTACTTC
J gene: TRBJ2-7; D gene: TRBD2; CDR3 length: 17; clone size: .; V gene: TRBV11-3; CDR3 protein: CASSPRGGPIFYYEQYF; CDR3 DNA: TGTGCCAGCAGCCCCCGCGGGGGGCCTATCTTTTATTACGAGCAGTACTTC
J gene: TRBJ1-3; D gene: .; CDR3 length: 15; clone size: .; V gene: TRBV7-9; CDR3 protein: CASSPFGGSGNTIYF; CDR3 DNA: TGTGCCAGCAGCCCATTCGGGGGCTCTGGAAACACCATATATTTT
J gene: TRBJ1-1; D gene: TRBD1; CDR3 length: 14; clone size: .; V gene: TRBV28; CDR3 protein: CASRPDRVNTEAFF; CDR3 DNA: TGTGCCAGCAGGCCGGACAGGGTGAACACTGAAGCTTTCTTT
J gene: TRBJ2-7; D gene: .; CDR3 length: 14; clone size: few; V gene: TRBV4-3; CDR3 protein: CASSQEPGAYEQYF; CDR3 DNA: TGCGCCAGCAGCCAAGAGCCAGGCGCCTACGAGCAGTACTTC